Below are 20 T cell receptor beta chains sequenced from a single sample in a study of T-cell memory formation after mild COVID-19. TCRdb analysed the 5' RACE reads with MiXCR anew, one entry per CDR3 protein. This table has just over 150,000 distinct CDR3 sequences, 31% appearing once. The sample comprised PBMCs or a T cell subset sorted from them (not recorded which). The receptor source for this set is an adult woman who had mild COVID-19 (a few samples of this study predate the infection). Cell type and time point are not known.

Only a few counts were recorded for this clonotype. This chain links TRBV25-1 with TRBJ1-1; D is perhaps TRBD1 (5 bases). The CDR3 runs 16 residues. The ends were cut back, 4 bases at V and 0 bases at J, with 15 bases in the middle. Germline V gene sequence: CDR1 MGHDK, CDR2 SYGVNS. CDR3: CASSAILDNMNTEAFF. DNA of the CDR3: TGTGCCAGCAGTGCCATCCTGGACAACATGAACACTGAAGCTTTCTTT.

This clonotype was seen only a few times. This sequence joins TRBV5-1 and TRBJ1-4, with D tentatively TRBD1 (6 bases). CDR1 and CDR2 (germline): SGHRS, YFSETQ. The CDR3 extends over 16 amino acids. Trimming took 4 bases from V and 6 from J, leaving 19 bases between them. Here the CDR3 reads CASSLSVGTLDEKLFF. In DNA form, the CDR3 reads TGCGCCAGCAGCCTTTCCGTCGGGACACTTGATGAAAAACTGTTTTTT.

The J gene is TRBJ1-1, the V gene TRBV6-1; TRBD1 agrees at 11 bases. Per the germline V gene, CDR1 is MNHNS and CDR2 is SASEGT. Trimming removed 3 bases from V and 5 bases from J; junction bases left unmatched: 5. CDR3 length equals 15 residues. CDR3 sequence reads: CASSDPGQGVTEAFF. CDR3 bases: TGTGCCAGCAGTGATCCGGGACAGGGGGTTACTGAAGCTTTCTTT.

J is TRBJ1-1 and V is TRBV6-5; no reliable D call. The CDR3 sequence is 13 residues long. Trimming took 8 bases from V and 4 from J, leaving 14 bases between them. CDR1 and CDR2 from the germline V gene are MNHEY and SVGAGI. Here the CDR3 DNA reads TGTGCCAGCCACCTTCGGGGAGGCACTGAAGCTTTCTTT. Residues: CASHLRGGTEAFF.

The chain has TRBV15 and TRBJ1-2; 7 nucleotides line up with TRBD1. The germline V gene has CDR1 LNHNV and CDR2 YYDKDF (reference sequence). After removal of 1 base from V and 0 bases from J, the junction contained 5 bases not matched to a gene. This CDR3 has 16 residues. The CDR3 DNA sequence: TGTGCCACCAGCAGAGGAGGGACAGAAGCTAACTATGGCTACACCTTC. Its protein is CATSRGGTEANYGYTF.

The rearrangement joins TRBV20-1 to TRBJ2-3; 10 bases agree with TRBD2. CDR1 and CDR2 from the germline V gene are DFQATT and SNEGSKA (reference sequence). V was pared by 6 bases and J by 1 base, with 4 bases of the junction left unmatched. This CDR3 has 14 amino acids. For the CDR3, the DNA is TGCAGTGCGGGTCTAGCGGGGGGCACAGATACGCAGTATTTT. Translating it yields CSAGLAGGTDTQYF.

V usage is TRBV7-8 and J usage is TRBJ1-4; 8 bases are a match to TRBD1. Trimming at V came to 5 bases and at J to 5 bases, leaving 7 bases not matched to a gene. The CDR3 is 15 amino acids. CDR1 and CDR2 from the germline V gene are SGHVS and FQNEAQ. In DNA, the CDR3 is TGTGCCAGCAGCGTTTGGCGGACAGGGAATGAAAAACTGTTTTTT. Residues: CASSVWRTGNEKLFF.

The rearrangement links TRBV24-1 to TRBJ2-1, with 11 bases identical to TRBD2. The V gene's germline CDR1 is KGHDR and CDR2 SFDVKD. CDR3 length: 16 amino acids. V shed 7 bases, J shed 7 bases, and the junction held 11 bases outside the gene matches. The CDR3 loop reads CATSPLAGGERNEQFF. DNA for the CDR3: TGTGCCACCAGCCCGTTAGCGGGAGGGGAGAGGAATGAGCAGTTCTTC.

This chain uses TRBV6-4 with TRBJ2-1; 7 bases line up with TRBD2. CDR3 size: 15 residues. V lost 3 bases, J lost 6 bases, and 8 bases stayed unmatched. Germline V gene lookup returns CDR1 MRHNA and CDR2 SNTAGT. The DNA of the CDR3 is TGTGCCAGCAGTGATAGGTCTAGCGGAAGCAATGAGCAGTTCTTC. Its protein is CASSDRSSGSNEQFF.

The genes are TRBV3-2 and TRBJ1-1. TRBV3-2 is described as a pseudogene. The CDR3 spans 17 residues. The CDR3 DNA reads TGTGCCAGCAGCCAAGAAGAATACCGAAACTTGAACACTGAAGCTTTCTTT. As protein: CASSQEEYRNLNTEAFF.

This clonotype has only a few counts. V gene TRBV3-1 combines with J gene TRBJ2-7, with D tentatively TRBD1 (6 bases). Trimming removed 4 bases at V and 1 base at J, with 17 bases between. The germline gives CDR1 LGHDT, CDR2 YNNKEL (reference sequence). This CDR3 has 16 residues. Here the CDR3 reads CASSLGSGQKSYEQYF. CDR3 nucleotide sequence: TGTGCCAGCAGCCTAGGGAGCGGACAGAAGTCCTACGAGCAGTACTTC.

This clonotype appeared a few times. The chain recombines TRBV5-1 with TRBJ1-1, with D hard to call. This CDR3 spans 14 amino acids. V was pared by 4 bases and J by 4 bases, with 14 bases between. Germline V gene data show CDR1 as SGHRS and CDR2 as YFSETQ. This CDR3 is CASSAEVLATEAFF. For the CDR3, the DNA is TGCGCCAGCAGCGCAGAAGTCCTTGCCACTGAAGCTTTCTTT.

The chain carries TRBV12-3 or TRBV12-4 and TRBJ2-1; tentative D call: TRBD2 (6 bases). Trimming removed 2 bases at V and 5 bases at J, with 10 bases between. The CDR3 runs to 14 residues. The CDR3 reads CASSLSGLHNEQFF. The CDR3, as DNA: TGTGCCAGCAGTTTATCGGGACTTCACAATGAGCAGTTCTTC.

V and J are TRBV11-2 and TRBJ2-1; D unresolved. Germline CDR1 reads SGHAT; CDR2 reads FQNNGV. CDR3 length equals 11 residues. V was cut by 3 bases and J by 8 bases, with 5 bases left in between. This CDR3 reads CASSFMDEQFF. The CDR3, as DNA: TGTGCCAGCAGCTTTATGGATGAGCAGTTCTTC.

This clonotype was recorded a few times. The genes are TRBV5-5 and TRBJ1-5; 7 bases are a match to TRBD1. This CDR3 has 15 amino acids. Trimming at V came to 4 bases and at J to 0 bases, leaving 4 bases not matched to a gene. Per the germline V gene, CDR1 is SGHKS and CDR2 is YYEKEE (reference sequence). In DNA form, the CDR3 reads TGTGCCAGCAGCCTACAGGGGTCTAGCAATCAGCCCCAGCATTTT. Translated: CASSLQGSSNQPQHF.

The J gene is TRBJ2-7, the V gene TRBV6-6; D gene unclear. CDR1 is MNHNY and CDR2 is SVGAGI in the germline V gene (reference sequence). This CDR3 has 13 residues. V dropped 6 bases and J dropped 0 bases, with 9 bases sitting between them. CDR3 residues: CASRKESSYEQYF. CDR3 DNA sequence: TGTGCCAGCAGGAAGGAAAGCTCCTACGAGCAGTACTTC.

The rearrangement joins TRBV18 to TRBJ1-2, with no clear D. Germline V CDR1 and CDR2: KGHSH, LQKENI. V lost 3 bases to trimming and J lost 4 bases, with 12 bases between them. The CDR3 sequence is 14 residues long. CDR3: CASSPGGSTYGYTF. CDR3 DNA sequence: TGTGCCAGCTCACCCGGTGGCAGCACCTATGGCTACACCTTC.

This rearrangement joins TRBV12-3 or TRBV12-4 to TRBJ2-1, with TRBD2 matching 8 bases. Unmatched junction bases numbered 6, after V lost 2 bases and J lost 6 bases. CDR3 length equals 15 residues. The CDR3 region is CASSLKTSAPNEQFF. Here the CDR3 DNA reads TGTGCCAGCAGTTTAAAGACTAGCGCACCCAATGAGCAGTTCTTC.

The sample holds a few counts of this clonotype. The V and J genes are TRBV6-2 or TRBV6-3 and TRBJ1-2, with D perhaps TRBD1 (5 bases). The germline gives CDR1 MNHEY, CDR2 SVGEGT. This CDR3 contains 15 residues. V was trimmed by 7 bases and J by 7 bases, leaving 22 bases between them. CDR3: CASKPDGGSASGYTF. The CDR3 DNA reads as TGTGCCAGCAAACCAGACGGGGGATCGGCGAGTGGCTACACCTTC.

This rearrangement joins TRBV19 to TRBJ2-1; D is unresolved. Deletions cut 5 bases from V and 10 bases from J, with 18 bases between. The V gene's germline CDR1 is LNHDA and CDR2 SQIVND (reference sequence). CDR3 length equals 14 residues. The CDR3 region has the DNA TGTGCCAGTAGTGCCTCCCTGGGGTTCGGGGAGCAGTTCTTC. It codes for CASSASLGFGEQFF.